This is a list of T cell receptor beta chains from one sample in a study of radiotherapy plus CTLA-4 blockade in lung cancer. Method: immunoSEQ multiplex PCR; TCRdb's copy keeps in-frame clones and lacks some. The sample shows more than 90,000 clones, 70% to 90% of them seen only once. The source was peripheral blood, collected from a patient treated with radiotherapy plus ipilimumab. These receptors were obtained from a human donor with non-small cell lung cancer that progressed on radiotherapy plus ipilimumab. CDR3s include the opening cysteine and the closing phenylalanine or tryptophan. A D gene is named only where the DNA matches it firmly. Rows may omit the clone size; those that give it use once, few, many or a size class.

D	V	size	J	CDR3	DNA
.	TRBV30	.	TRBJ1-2	CAWRATTNYGYTF	TGTGCCTGGAGGGCCACGACTAACTATGGCTACACCTTC
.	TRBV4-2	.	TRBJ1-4	CASSPGATSEKLFF	TGTGCCAGCAGCCCCGGGGCAACCAGTGAAAAACTGTTTTTT
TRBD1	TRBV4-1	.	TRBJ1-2	CASSRQGTNYGYTF	TGCGCCAGCAGCAGACAGGGTACGAACTATGGCTACACCTTC
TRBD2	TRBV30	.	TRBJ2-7	CAAGTSGSYEQYF	TGTGCCGCGGGGACTAGCGGGAGTTACGAGCAGTACTTC
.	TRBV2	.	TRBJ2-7	CASSAGLSSEQYF	TGTGCCAGCAGTGCGGGCCTTAGCTCCGAGCAGTACTTC
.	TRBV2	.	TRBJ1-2	CASRYARANGYTF	TGTGCCAGCAGATACGCCAGGGCAAATGGCTACACCTTC
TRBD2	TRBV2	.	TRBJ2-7	CASSGTSYEQYF	TGTGCCAGCTCCGGGACTAGCTACGAGCAGTACTTC
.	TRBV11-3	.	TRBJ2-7	CASSLESGLGSSHEQYF	TGTGCCAGCAGCTTAGAATCCGGGCTGGGGTCCAGCCACGAGCAGTACTTC
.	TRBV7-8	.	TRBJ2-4	CASSLAATSNIQYF	TGTGCCAGCAGCTTAGCGGCTACCTCAAACATTCAGTACTTC
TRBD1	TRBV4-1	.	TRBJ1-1	CASSFRTGGSTEAFF	TGCGCCAGCAGCTTCCGGACAGGGGGTTCCACTGAAGCTTTCTTT
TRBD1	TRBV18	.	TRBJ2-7	CASSRDSNYEQYF	TGTGCCAGCTCACGGGACAGCAACTACGAGCAGTACTTC
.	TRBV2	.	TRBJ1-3	CASSADAGRGNTIYF	TGTGCCAGCAGTGCGGACGCTGGCAGAGGAAACACCATATATTTT
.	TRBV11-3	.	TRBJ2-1	CASSLGTEGNYNEQFF	TGTGCCAGCAGCTTAGGGACAGAGGGAAATTACAATGAGCAGTTCTTC
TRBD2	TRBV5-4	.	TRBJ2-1	CASSLELAASYNEQFF	TGTGCCAGCAGCTTGGAGCTAGCGGCCTCCTACAATGAGCAGTTCTTC
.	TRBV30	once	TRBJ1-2	CAWSVLAGSNYGYTF	TGTGCCTGGAGTGTACTGGCAGGTTCTAACTATGGCTACACCTTC